This is a list of T cell receptor beta chains from one sample in a study of identical twins. TCRdb re-called the 5' RACE reads with MiXCR, one entry per CDR3 protein. The sample records some 440,000 distinct CDR3 sequences, around 24% being singletons. The same data also contributed to another study, on T cells expressing NK-cell markers.

Sequenced sample: CD4+ T cells sorted from blood. These receptors came from a woman in her late teens or twenties in good health. CDR3s include the opening cysteine and the closing phenylalanine or tryptophan. D genes are given only for firm matches. Some rows have no size entry. The others give once, few or many, or a class for an expanded clone.

D,J,V,size,CDR3,DNA
TRBD1,TRBJ2-5,TRBV6-1,few,CASSPTGTGGFIETQYF,TGTGCCAGCAGCCCCACCGGGACAGGGGGCTTTATTGAGACCCAGTACTTC
.,TRBJ2-1,TRBV21-1,.,CASIPGGGSYNEQFF,TGTGCCAGCATCCCCGGGGGGGGTTCCTACAATGAGCAGTTCTTC
.,TRBJ2-7,TRBV12-3/TRBV12-4,.,CASSLWGLQDEQYF,TGTGCCAGCAGTTTATGGGGATTGCAGGATGAGCAGTACTTC
.,TRBJ2-1,TRBV10-3,.,CAISESSTPLGNEQFF,TGTGCCATCAGTGAGTCCTCGACACCTCTGGGGAATGAGCAGTTCTTC
TRBD2,TRBJ2-1,TRBV5-1,.,CASSLITSGGRSEQFF,TGCGCCAGCAGCTTAATAACTAGCGGGGGGCGGAGTGAGCAGTTCTTC
TRBD2,TRBJ2-3,TRBV29-1,few,CSALGTSGSTDTQYF,TGCAGCGCCCTGGGGACTAGCGGTAGCACAGATACGCAGTATTTT
.,TRBJ2-3,TRBV4-3,.,CASSPLSRGTQYF,TGCGCCAGCAGCCCCCTTTCGAGGGGAACGCAGTATTTT
.,TRBJ2-3,TRBV24-1,many,CATSATDTDTQYF,TGTGCCACCAGTGCGACAGACACAGATACGCAGTATTTT
.,TRBJ2-1,TRBV12-3/TRBV12-4,.,CASRPSPLGATEQFF,TGTGCCAGCAGGCCTAGCCCCCTAGGGGCTACCGAGCAGTTCTTC
TRBD1,TRBJ2-5,TRBV2,few,CASTRQGGVQETQYF,TGTGCCAGCACCCGACAGGGTGGTGTGCAAGAGACCCAGTACTTC
TRBD1,TRBJ1-3,TRBV20-1,.,CSAPPTGAGNTIYF,TGCAGTGCTCCGCCGACAGGGGCTGGAAACACCATATATTTT
.,TRBJ2-7,TRBV9,few,CASSVEADSGHEQYF,TGTGCCAGCAGCGTAGAGGCAGACTCTGGCCACGAGCAGTACTTC
.,TRBJ2-6,TRBV6-1,.,CASRNLAGIGANVLTF,TGTGCCAGCAGGAACCTGGCGGGGATTGGGGCCAACGTCCTGACTTTC
.,TRBJ2-1,TRBV20-1,few,CSASRANEQFF,TGCAGTGCCTCAAGGGCGAATGAGCAGTTCTTC
.,TRBJ1-1,TRBV5-5,.,CASSFRQVDTEAFF,TGTGCCAGCAGCTTCCGACAGGTAGACACTGAAGCTTTCTTT
.,TRBJ1-5,TRBV7-2,.,CASSQGGGGNQPQHF,TGTGCCAGCAGTCAGGGCGGGGGTGGCAATCAGCCCCAGCATTTT
.,TRBJ1-5,TRBV7-8,.,CASSEYPGTRNSNQPQHF,TGTGCCAGCAGCGAGTACCCCGGGACACGAAATAGCAATCAGCCCCAGCATTTT